Below are 7 T cell receptor beta chains sequenced from a single sample in a study of cytomegalovirus exposure and HLA in healthy donors (dated by TCRdb to 2015 to 2018). The library was prepared using the immunoSEQ multiplex PCR assay. A mixture of 60 forward primers for TCR Vbeta segments and 13 reverse primers for TCR Jbeta segments was used in the multiplex PCR. Not all clones reach the TCRdb copy of this immuneACCESS table, which keeps in-frame sequences only. Checked studies attribute under half of the gap to unresolved V genes and leave the rest unexplained. In all, the sample holds around 170,000 clones, and more than 75% of those were seen once. About 0.84% of the sample is in the top ten clones. Sample: PBMCs. The receptor set was obtained from a woman aged 18-30 years in good health and CMV-seronegative.

This clone came up a few times. V gene TRBV6-5 combines with J gene TRBJ1-6; 7 positions match TRBD1. V was clipped by 7 bases and J by 9 bases; unmatched bases: 12. The CDR3 totals 15 residues. CDR1 and CDR2 from the germline V gene are MNHEY and SVGAGI. CDR3: CASIDRVGGFSPLHF. CDR3 in DNA: TGTGCCAGCATTGACAGGGTGGGTGGATTTTCACCCCTCCACTTT.

On this clone itself: The identical CDR3 is also encoded by other nucleotide sequences in the sample. J is TRBJ1-1 and V is TRBV19; 7 nucleotides line up with TRBD1. The germline V gene encodes CDR1 LNHDA and CDR2 SQIVND (reference sequence). Trimming cost V 5 bases and J 8 bases; bases outside gene matches: 5. The CDR3 consists of 12 residues. CDR3 bases: TGTGCCAGTAGTCCCGGGACAGCGGAAGCTTTCTTT. Translation gives CASSPGTAEAFF.

V gene TRBV15 combines with J gene TRBJ1-5; a possible D gene is TRBD1 (5 bases). The CDR3 length is 12 residues. V lost 6 bases to trimming and J lost 5 bases, with 8 bases between them. Germline CDR1 is LNHNV and CDR2 is YYDKDF (reference sequence). For the CDR3, the DNA is TGTGCCACCAGTCGCAGGGATCAGCCCCAGCATTTT. Translation: CATSRRDQPQHF.

V and J are TRBV7-2 and TRBJ1-2, with TRBD1 matching 8 bases. The CDR3 extends over 14 amino acids. V gave up 6 bases and J gave up 4 bases; unmatched junction bases: 7. The V gene's germline CDR1 is SGHTA and CDR2 FQGNSA. The CDR3 nucleotides read TGTGCCAGCAGTAGGACAGGGTCAGGCTATGGCTACACCTTC. Translation: CASSRTGSGYGYTF.

V and J are TRBV10-3 and TRBJ1-3, with 7 bases lining up with TRBD1. The CDR3 totals 15 residues. The germline V gene has CDR1 ENHRY and CDR2 SYGVKD. With 3 bases clipped from V and 3 bases from J, the junction kept 5 bases outside the gene matches. The DNA of the CDR3 is TGTGCCATCAGTGAAGGGGGACAGTATGGAAACACCATATATTTT. Amino acids: CAISEGGQYGNTIYF.

The J gene is TRBJ2-1, the V gene TRBV30; D may be TRBD1 (6 bases). The CDR3 spans 14 residues. With 2 bases removed from V and 9 bases from J, the gap between germline ends came to 17 bases. CDR1 is GTSNPN, CDR2 SVGIG, per germline (reference sequence). As DNA, the CDR3 is TGTGCCTGGAGTTGGGGAACTAGAGGGGGTGAGCAGTTCTTC. Its translation is CAWSWGTRGGEQFF.

This chain connects TRBV4-1 to TRBJ1-5; a weak D match, TRBD1 (5 bases). CDR3 length: 17 residues. The germline V and J ends were trimmed by 0 bases and 0 bases, with 12 bases remaining between them. Per the germline V gene, CDR1 is MGHRA and CDR2 is YSYEKL. CDR3 DNA: TGCGCCAGCAGCCAAGATTTGGACACTTATAGCAATCAGCCCCAGCATTTT. Protein product: CASSQDLDTYSNQPQHF.